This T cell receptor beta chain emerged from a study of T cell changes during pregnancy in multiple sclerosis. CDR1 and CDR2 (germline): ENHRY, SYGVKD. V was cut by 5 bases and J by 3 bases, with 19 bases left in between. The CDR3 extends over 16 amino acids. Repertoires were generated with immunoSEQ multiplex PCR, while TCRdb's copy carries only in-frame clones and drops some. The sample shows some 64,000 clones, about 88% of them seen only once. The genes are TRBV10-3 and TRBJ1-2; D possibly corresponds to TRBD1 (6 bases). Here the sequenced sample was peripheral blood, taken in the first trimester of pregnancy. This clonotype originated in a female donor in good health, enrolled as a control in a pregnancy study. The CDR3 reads CAISLQSGQVDYGYTF. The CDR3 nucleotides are TGTGCCATCAGTCTGCAGTCGGGACAAGTGGACTATGGCTACACCTTC.